The 3 T cell receptor beta chains below come from one sample, sequenced in a study of cytotoxic CD8 clonotypes in ibrutinib-treated CLL. Libraries were prepared by immunoSEQ multiplex PCR; TCRdb keeps only in-frame clonotypes and omits some of them. The sample carries tens of thousands of clones, just over 90% recorded once. The sample in question was PBMCs, obtained after 12 months of ibrutinib treatment. The receptors derive from a human donor with chronic lymphocytic leukemia.

V usage is TRBV21-1 and J usage is TRBJ2-7; the table gives TRBD2 as D, unverified against the DNA. TRBV21-1 is reported as a pseudogene. The CDR3 sequence is 14 residues long. This CDR3 reads CASSLAGYPYEQYF. CDR3 in DNA: TGTGCCAGCAGTTTAGCGGGTTACCCCTACGAGCAGTACTTC.

This clone came up a few times. V gene TRBV2 combines with J gene TRBJ2-3, with D hard to call. This CDR3 is 11 amino acids long. Germline lookup yields CDR1 SNHLY and CDR2 FYNNEI. Trimming took off 5 bases at V and 15 bases at J, with 15 bases between the two ends. CDR3 loop: CASSQTDVQYF. CDR3 nucleotide sequence: TGTGCCAGCAGTCAGACGGACGTGCAATATTTT. Looking up the rest from reference TRBV2 and TRBJ2-3 gives the full variable domain: EPEVTQTPSHQVTQMGQEVILRCVPISNHLYFYWYRQILGQKVEFLVSFYNNEISEKSEIFDDQFSVERPDGSNFTLKIRSTKLEDSAMYFCASSQTDVQYFGPGTRLTVL.

J is TRBJ1-2 and V is TRBV7-9, with D maybe TRBD1 (5 bases). The CDR3 sequence is 14 residues long. V shed 2 bases and J shed 1 base, with 8 bases lying between them. Germline CDR1 and CDR2: SEHNR and FQNEAQ (reference sequence). The chain's CDR3 is CASSLWGDNYGYTF. In DNA, the CDR3 is TGTGCCAGCAGCTTATGGGGGGATAACTATGGCTACACCTTC.